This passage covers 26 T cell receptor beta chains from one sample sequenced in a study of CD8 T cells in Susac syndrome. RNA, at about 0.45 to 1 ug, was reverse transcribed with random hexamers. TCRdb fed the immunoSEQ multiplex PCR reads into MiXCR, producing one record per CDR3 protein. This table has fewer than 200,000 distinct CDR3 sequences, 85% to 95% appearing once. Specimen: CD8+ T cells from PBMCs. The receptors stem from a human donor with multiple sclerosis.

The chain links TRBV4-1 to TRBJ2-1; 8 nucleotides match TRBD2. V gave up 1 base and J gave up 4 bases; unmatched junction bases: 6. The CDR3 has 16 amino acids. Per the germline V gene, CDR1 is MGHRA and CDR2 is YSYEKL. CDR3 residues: CASSQVWRGEYNEQFF. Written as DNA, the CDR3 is TGCGCCAGCAGCCAAGTCTGGCGGGGGGAGTACAATGAGCAGTTCTTC.

CDR3 loop: CASSQGDRYQPQHF. In DNA form, the CDR3 reads TGTGCCAGCAGCCAAGGAGACAGGTATCAGCCCCAGCATTTT. The genes are TRBV3-1 and TRBJ1-5, with D tentatively TRBD1 (6 bases). The CDR3 covers 14 residues. Germline values: CDR1 LGHDT, CDR2 YNNKEL (reference sequence). V lost 1 base and J lost 5, with 9 bases in between.

The CDR3 sequence is CASSQRSTEAFF. The DNA of the CDR3 is TGTGCCAGCAGCCAGAGGAGTACTGAAGCTTTCTTT. The J gene is TRBJ1-1, the V gene TRBV4-2; D is ambiguous. Germline assignment: CDR1 LGHNA and CDR2 YNFKEQ. Trimming stripped 3 bases from V and 5 bases from J, with 7 bases between. This CDR3 has 12 amino acids.

CDR3 sequence reads: CSARTGSYEQYF. CDR3 DNA sequence: TGCAGTGCTAGGACGGGTTCCTACGAGCAGTACTTC. V is TRBV20-1 and J is TRBJ2-7; D not certain. The CDR3 spans 12 residues. V was shortened by 3 bases and J by 1 base, with 7 bases between the two germline ends. Germline loops: CDR1 DFQATT, CDR2 SNEGSKA (reference sequence).

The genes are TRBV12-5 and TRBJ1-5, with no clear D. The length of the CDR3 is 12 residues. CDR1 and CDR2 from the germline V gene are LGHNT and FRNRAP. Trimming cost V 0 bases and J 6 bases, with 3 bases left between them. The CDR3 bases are TGTGCTAGTGGTTTGGTAAGTCAGCCCCAGCATTTT. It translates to CASGLVSQPQHF.

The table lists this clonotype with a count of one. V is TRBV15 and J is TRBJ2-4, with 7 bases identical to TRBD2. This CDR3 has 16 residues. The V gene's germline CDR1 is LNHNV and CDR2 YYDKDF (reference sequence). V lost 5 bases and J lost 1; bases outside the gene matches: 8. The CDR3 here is CATSPWEGGAKNIQYF. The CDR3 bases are TGTGCCACCAGCCCATGGGAGGGTGGGGCCAAAAACATTCAGTACTTC.

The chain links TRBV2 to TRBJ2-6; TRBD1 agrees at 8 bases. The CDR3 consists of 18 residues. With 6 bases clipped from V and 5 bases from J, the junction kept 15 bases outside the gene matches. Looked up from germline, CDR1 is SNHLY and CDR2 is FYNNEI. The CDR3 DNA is TGTGCCAGCAGCCTCAGTTCAGGGGGCGATCCGAGGGCCAACGTCCTGACTTTC. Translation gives CASSLSSGGDPRANVLTF.

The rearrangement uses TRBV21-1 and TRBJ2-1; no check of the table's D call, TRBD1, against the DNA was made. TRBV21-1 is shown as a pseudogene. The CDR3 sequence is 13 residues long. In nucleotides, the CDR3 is TGTGCCAGCAAAGGGCGGGTAGCCAAAACCCAGTTCTTC. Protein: CASKGRVAKTQFF.

CDR3 amino acids: CSVRTKGQNTGELFF. DNA for the CDR3: TGCAGCGTGAGAACTAAGGGACAGAACACCGGGGAGCTGTTTTTT. This chain uses TRBV29-1 with TRBJ2-2; perhaps TRBD1 as D (6 bases). The germline V and J ends were trimmed by 6 bases and 1 base, with 15 bases remaining between them. The CDR3 extends over 15 amino acids. The V gene's germline CDR1 is SQVTM and CDR2 ANQGSEA.

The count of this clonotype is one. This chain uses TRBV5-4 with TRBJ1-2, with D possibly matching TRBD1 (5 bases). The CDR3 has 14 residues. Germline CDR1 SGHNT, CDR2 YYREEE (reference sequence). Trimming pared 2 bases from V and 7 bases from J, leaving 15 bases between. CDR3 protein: CASSLLPGGIGYTF. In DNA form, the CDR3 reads TGTGCCAGCAGCTTATTGCCGGGGGGAATTGGCTACACCTTC.

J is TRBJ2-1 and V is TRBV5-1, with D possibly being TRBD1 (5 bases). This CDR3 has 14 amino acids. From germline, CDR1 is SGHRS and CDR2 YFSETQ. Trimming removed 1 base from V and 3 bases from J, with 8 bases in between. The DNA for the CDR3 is TGCGCCAGCAGCTTGAGTACAGGCTACAATGAGCAGTTCTTC. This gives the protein CASSLSTGYNEQFF.

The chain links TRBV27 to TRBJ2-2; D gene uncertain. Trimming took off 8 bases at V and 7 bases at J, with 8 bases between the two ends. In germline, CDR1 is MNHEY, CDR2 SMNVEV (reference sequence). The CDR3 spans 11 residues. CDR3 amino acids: CASASGGELFF. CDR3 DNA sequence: TGTGCCAGCGCATCGGGCGGGGAGCTGTTTTTT.

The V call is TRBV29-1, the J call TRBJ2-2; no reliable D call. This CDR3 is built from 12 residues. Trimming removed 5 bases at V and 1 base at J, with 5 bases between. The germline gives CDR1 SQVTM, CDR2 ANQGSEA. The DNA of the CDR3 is TGCAGCGTTCTAGAGAACACCGGGGAGCTGTTTTTT. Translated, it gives CSVLENTGELFF.

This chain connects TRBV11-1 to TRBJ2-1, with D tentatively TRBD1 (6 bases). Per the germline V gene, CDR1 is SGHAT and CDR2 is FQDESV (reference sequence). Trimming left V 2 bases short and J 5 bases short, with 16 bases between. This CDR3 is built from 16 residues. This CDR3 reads CASSLTGTRENNEQFF. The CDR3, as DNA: TGTGCCAGCAGCTTAACCGGGACAAGAGAAAACAATGAGCAGTTCTTC. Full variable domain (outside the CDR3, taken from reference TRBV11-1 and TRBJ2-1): EAEVAQSPRYKITEKSQAVAFWCDPISGHATLYWYRQILGQGPELLVQFQDESVVDDSQLPKDRFSAERLKGVDSTLKIQPAELGDSAMYLCASSLTGTRENNEQFFGPGTRLTVL.

CDR3 bases: TGTGCCAGCAGTTCAGTCGGCTACGAGCAGTACTTC. It translates to CASSSVGYEQYF. This rearrangement joins TRBV28 to TRBJ2-7, with no clear D. The CDR3 runs 12 residues. Trimming left V 4 bases short and J 3 bases short, with 7 bases between. Per germline, CDR1 MDHEN and CDR2 SYDVKM.

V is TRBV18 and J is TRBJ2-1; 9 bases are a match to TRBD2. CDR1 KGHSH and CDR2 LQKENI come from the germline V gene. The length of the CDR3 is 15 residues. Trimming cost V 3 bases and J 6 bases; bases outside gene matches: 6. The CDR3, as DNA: TGTGCCAGCTCACCGTCTAGCGGGACTCTCAATGAGCAGTTCTTC. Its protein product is CASSPSSGTLNEQFF. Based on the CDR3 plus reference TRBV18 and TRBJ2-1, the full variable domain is NAGVMQNPRHLVRRRGQEARLRCSPMKGHSHVYWYRQLPEEGLKFMVYLQKENIIDESGMPKERFSAEFPKEGPSILRIQQVVRGDSAAYFCASSPSSGTLNEQFFGPGTRLTVL.

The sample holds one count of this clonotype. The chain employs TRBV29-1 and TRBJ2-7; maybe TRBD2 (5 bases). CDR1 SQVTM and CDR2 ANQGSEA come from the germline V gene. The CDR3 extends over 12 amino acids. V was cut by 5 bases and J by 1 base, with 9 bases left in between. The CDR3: CSVLAGSYEQYF. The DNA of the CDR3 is TGCAGCGTTCTAGCTGGATCCTACGAGCAGTACTTC.

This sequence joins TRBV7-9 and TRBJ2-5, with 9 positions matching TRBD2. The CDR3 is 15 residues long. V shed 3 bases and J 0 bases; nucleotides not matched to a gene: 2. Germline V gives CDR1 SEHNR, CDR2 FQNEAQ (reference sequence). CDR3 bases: TGTGCCAGCAGCTTCGCTAGCGGGAACCAAGAGACCCAGTACTTC. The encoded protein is CASSFASGNQETQYF.

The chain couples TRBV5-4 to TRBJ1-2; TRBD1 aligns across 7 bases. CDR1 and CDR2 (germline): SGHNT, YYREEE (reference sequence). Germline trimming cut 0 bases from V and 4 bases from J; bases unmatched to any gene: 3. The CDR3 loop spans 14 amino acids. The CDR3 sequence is CASSLDRGGYGYTF. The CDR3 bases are TGTGCCAGCAGCTTGGACAGGGGAGGCTATGGCTACACCTTC.

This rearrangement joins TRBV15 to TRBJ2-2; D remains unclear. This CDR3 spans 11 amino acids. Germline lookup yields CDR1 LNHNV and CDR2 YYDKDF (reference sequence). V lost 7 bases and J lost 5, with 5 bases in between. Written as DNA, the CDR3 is TGTGCCACCATGGGGACCGGGGAGCTGTTTTTT. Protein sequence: CATMGTGELFF.

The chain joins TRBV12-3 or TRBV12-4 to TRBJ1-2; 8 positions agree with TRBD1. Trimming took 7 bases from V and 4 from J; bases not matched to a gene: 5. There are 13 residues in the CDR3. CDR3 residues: CASTRTGPYGYTF. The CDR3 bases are TGTGCCAGCACCCGGACAGGGCCCTATGGCTACACCTTC.

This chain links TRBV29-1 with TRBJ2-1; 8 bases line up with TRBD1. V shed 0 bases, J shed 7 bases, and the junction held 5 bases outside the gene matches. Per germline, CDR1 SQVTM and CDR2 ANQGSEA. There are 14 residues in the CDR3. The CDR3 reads CSVEDPDRANEQFF. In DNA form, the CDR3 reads TGCAGCGTTGAAGACCCGGACAGGGCGAATGAGCAGTTCTTC.

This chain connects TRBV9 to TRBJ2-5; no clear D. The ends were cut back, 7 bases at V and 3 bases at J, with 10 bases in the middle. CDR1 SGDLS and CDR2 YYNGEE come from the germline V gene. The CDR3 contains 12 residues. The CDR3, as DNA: TGTGCCAGCCCGAACTCGAAAGAGACCCAGTACTTC. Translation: CASPNSKETQYF.

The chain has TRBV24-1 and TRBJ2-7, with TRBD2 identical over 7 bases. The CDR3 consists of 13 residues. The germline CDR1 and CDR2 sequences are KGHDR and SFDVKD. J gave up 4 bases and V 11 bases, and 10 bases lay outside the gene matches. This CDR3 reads CAKPTGGPYEQYF. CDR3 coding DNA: TGTGCCAAACCGACGGGAGGTCCGTACGAGCAGTACTTC.

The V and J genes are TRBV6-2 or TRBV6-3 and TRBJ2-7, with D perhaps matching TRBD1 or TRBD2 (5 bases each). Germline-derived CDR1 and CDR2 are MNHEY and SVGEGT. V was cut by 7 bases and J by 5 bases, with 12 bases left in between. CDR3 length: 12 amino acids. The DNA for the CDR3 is TGTGCCAGCACGGGGATGGGACACGAGCAGTACTTC. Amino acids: CASTGMGHEQYF.

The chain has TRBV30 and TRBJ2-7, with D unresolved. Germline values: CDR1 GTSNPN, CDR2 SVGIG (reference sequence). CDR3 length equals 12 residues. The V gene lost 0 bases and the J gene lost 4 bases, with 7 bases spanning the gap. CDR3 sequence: CAWSVQTYEQYF. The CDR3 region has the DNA TGTGCCTGGAGTGTTCAAACTTACGAGCAGTACTTC.